This T cell receptor beta chain originates from a study of T-cell memory formation after mild COVID-19. One entry per CDR3 protein, called by TCRdb with MiXCR from the 5' RACE reads. The profile shows 300,000 to 350,000 distinct CDR3 sequences, around an eighth of them singletons. Study-level results: Balance between CD4 and CD8 was seen in clones contracting day 15 to 85, and a CD4+ lean was seen in later expanders. Prior to infection, memory already included some responding clones, suggesting cross-reactive memory joined.

A note on this clonotype: Its antigen is still unknown.

The CDR3 covers 12 residues. The V gene end was trimmed by 3 bases and the J gene end by 8 bases; junction bases not matched to a gene: 2. CDR1 and CDR2 from the germline V gene are SGHRS and YFSETQ. V is TRBV5-1 and J is TRBJ2-1, with 7 nucleotides matching TRBD1. Sequenced: PBMCs or a T cell subset sorted from them (not recorded which). The TCR was taken from a man between 18 and 35 years old who had mild COVID-19 (a few samples of this study predate the infection). Cell type and time point are not known. CDR3 DNA sequence: TGCGCCAGCAGCTCCGACAGGGATGAGCAGTTCTTC. It yields the protein CASSSDRDEQFF.